A single sample is the source of the 21 T cell receptor beta chains below, sequenced in a study of blood T cell repertoires in COVID-19. The data were produced by immunoSEQ multiplex PCR, yet TCRdb's version contains in-frame clones alone and is incomplete. The data contain some 200,000 clones, roughly 84% of them seen just once; the ten biggest clones take up 15% to 20%. The sample was peripheral blood. Source of these receptors: a woman aged 80 or over with active or convalescent COVID-19.

This clone was observed once. Here the CDR3 reads CASSFRTGMGGYTF. DNA for the CDR3: TGTGCCAGCAGTTTCCGGACAGGCATGGGGGGCTACACCTTC. The V call is TRBV27, the J call TRBJ1-2; 7 nucleotides agree with TRBD1. CDR3 size: 14 residues. Germline V gene lookup returns CDR1 MNHEY and CDR2 SMNVEV (reference sequence). J lost 8 bases, V lost 3 bases, and 9 bases had no gene match.

The count of this clone is one. The chain couples TRBV3-1 (or the pseudogene TRBV3-2) to TRBJ1-2; no firm D call. Germline CDR1 and CDR2: LGHDT and YNNKEL (reference sequence). CDR3 size: 13 residues. With 3 bases removed from V and 1 base from J, the gap between germline ends came to 6 bases. The CDR3 DNA follows: TGTGCCAGCAGCCAGCGAAGTAACTATGGCTACACCTTC. Translation gives CASSQRSNYGYTF.

The CDR3 coding sequence is TGTGCCAGCAGCATCCGACAGCCTGGAAACACCATATATTTT. Its protein product is CASSIRQPGNTIYF. V is TRBV7-2 and J is TRBJ1-3; D possibly corresponds to TRBD1 (5 bases). Trimming left V 5 bases short and J 2 bases short, with 10 bases between. CDR3 length equals 14 residues. Germline CDR1 SGHTA, CDR2 FQGNSA.

This clone was detected once. This chain uses TRBV11-2 with TRBJ1-3; D gene uncertain. The V and J ends lost 3 bases and 0 bases respectively, with 12 bases between them. Germline CDR1 is SGHAT and CDR2 is FQNNGV. The CDR3 extends over 16 amino acids. The CDR3 loop reads CASSLLTTLSGNTIYF. CDR3 coding DNA: TGTGCCAGCAGCTTGTTGACAACGCTCTCTGGAAACACCATATATTTT.

The chain carries TRBV19 and TRBJ1-1; no definite D call. Per the germline V gene, CDR1 is LNHDA and CDR2 is SQIVND (reference sequence). V dropped 3 bases and J dropped 5 bases, with 10 bases sitting between them. This CDR3 contains 13 residues. The CDR3 region has the DNA TGTGCCAGTAGTATGTCGTGGCGGACTGAAGCTTTCTTT. Translated: CASSMSWRTEAFF.

The CDR3 loop is CASSLQGGTEQFF. The CDR3 nucleotides read TGTGCCAGCAGCTTACAGGGGGGCACTGAGCAGTTCTTC. This chain joins TRBV11-1 and TRBJ2-1, with D perhaps matching TRBD1 (7 bases). The CDR3 has 13 residues. Germline V gene data show CDR1 as SGHAT and CDR2 as FQDESV (reference sequence). The V and J ends lost 2 bases and 9 bases respectively, with 11 bases between them.

The gene calls are TRBV7-2 and TRBJ2-3, with a possible D match to TRBD2 (5 bases). Germline CDR1 SGHTA, CDR2 FQGNSA. The CDR3 is 16 amino acids. V was cut by 5 bases and J by 2 bases, with 17 bases left in between. CDR3 coding DNA: TGTGCCAGCAGCACGGGCGTCAGGACTTTCACAGATACGCAGTATTTT. Amino acids: CASSTGVRTFTDTQYF.

The chain recombines TRBV5-4 with TRBJ1-1; 10 bases align to TRBD1. Per germline, CDR1 SGHNT and CDR2 YYREEE (reference sequence). After removal of 4 bases from V and 6 bases from J, the junction contained 6 bases not matched to a gene. CDR3 length equals 14 residues. CDR3 nucleotides: TGTGCCAGCAGCCCGACAGGGGGCCATCCTGAAGCTTTCTTT. It encodes CASSPTGGHPEAFF.

This sequence joins TRBV2 and TRBJ1-1; the D gene is possibly TRBD1 (5 bases). V was clipped by 7 bases and J by 1 base, with 10 bases between them. Germline CDR1 and CDR2: SNHLY and FYNNEI. This CDR3 has 13 residues. CDR3 loop: CASNGQPNTEAFF. The CDR3 nucleotides are TGTGCCAGCAACGGACAACCGAACACTGAAGCTTTCTTT.

The rearrangement uses TRBV7-9 and TRBJ2-1; 10 bases fit TRBD2. The CDR3 is made up of 16 amino acids. V gave up 4 bases and J gave up 1 base; unmatched junction bases: 4. Germline V CDR1 and CDR2: SEHNR, FQNEAQ (reference sequence). CDR3 nucleotide sequence: TGTGCCAGCAGCTACTTAGCGGGAGGTTCCTACAATGAGCAGTTCTTC. This translates into CASSYLAGGSYNEQFF. Variable domain in full (rest from reference TRBV7-9 and TRBJ2-1): DTGVSQNPRHKITKRGQNVTFRCDPISEHNRLYWYRQTLGQGPEFLTYFQNEAQLEKSRLLSDRFSAERPKGSFSTLEIQRTEQGDSAMYLCASSYLAGGSYNEQFFGPGTRLTVL.

The J gene is TRBJ1-4, the V gene TRBV19; a weak D match, TRBD1 (5 bases). Trimming left V 7 bases short and J 8 bases short, with 17 bases between. Per the germline V gene, CDR1 is LNHDA and CDR2 is SQIVND (reference sequence). CDR3 length: 14 amino acids. DNA for the CDR3: TGTGCCAGTACCCGACCGGGGGGGAAAGAAAAACTGTTTTTT. Protein product: CASTRPGGKEKLFF.

The chain combines TRBV9 with TRBJ2-1, with 16 nucleotides matching TRBD2. The germline V gene has CDR1 SGDLS and CDR2 YYNGEE. J lost 13 bases, V lost 4 bases, and 8 bases had no gene match. The CDR3 runs to 15 residues. Here the CDR3 DNA reads TGTGCCAGCAGCCCGTCGGGACTAGCGGGGGGGGTACAGTTCTTC. Encoded protein: CASSPSGLAGGVQFF.

The CDR3 sequence is CASSPASGGEQYF. CDR3 nucleotide sequence: TGTGCCAGCTCACCGGCTAGCGGGGGCGAGCAGTACTTC. The genes are TRBV18 and TRBJ2-7; TRBD2 aligns across 10 bases. Looked up from germline, CDR1 is KGHSH and CDR2 is LQKENI. V shed 3 bases and J 6 bases; nucleotides not matched to a gene: 2. The CDR3 has 13 amino acids.

This chain connects TRBV6-2 or TRBV6-3 to TRBJ2-1; 7 bases match TRBD2. The J segment lost 9 bases and the V segment lost 5 bases, leaving 13 bases of the junction unmatched. The CDR3 consists of 15 residues. Germline V gene lookup returns CDR1 MNHEY and CDR2 SVGEGT. The CDR3 sequence is CASSGPTGGGGEQFF. The CDR3 region has the DNA TGTGCCAGCAGTGGACCGACTGGCGGGGGTGGTGAGCAGTTCTTC.

The chain employs TRBV2 and TRBJ2-4, with D tentatively TRBD2 (7 bases). There are 15 residues in the CDR3. Between the trimmed V and J ends, which lost 6 bases and 0 bases, there was a span of 12 bases. In germline, CDR1 is SNHLY, CDR2 FYNNEI. The DNA for the CDR3 is TGTGCCAGCAGCGAGGGGGGGGGAGCCAAAAACATTCAGTACTTC. Its protein is CASSEGGGAKNIQYF.

V and J are TRBV7-6 and TRBJ1-5; possible D gene TRBD1, 5 bases. This CDR3 has 15 residues. Between the trimmed V and J ends, which lost 6 bases and 4 bases, there was a span of 16 bases. Germline CDR1 reads SGHVS; CDR2 reads FNYEAQ. The CDR3 spells CASSRGPEGNQPQHF. Here the CDR3 DNA reads TGTGCCAGCAGTCGAGGTCCGGAGGGGAATCAGCCCCAGCATTTT.

The chain recombines TRBV25-1 with TRBJ2-2; 10 bases map to TRBD2. CDR3 length: 18 amino acids. Germline loops: CDR1 MGHDK, CDR2 SYGVNS. With 2 bases clipped from V and 6 bases from J, the junction kept 12 bases outside the gene matches. Written as DNA, the CDR3 is TGTGCCAGCAGTGAACACTTAGCGGGAGGTAATAGAGCCGGGGAGCTGTTTTTT. This encodes CASSEHLAGGNRAGELFF. The full variable domain, its missing parts supplied by reference TRBV25-1 and TRBJ2-2, is EADIYQTPRYLVIGTGKKITLECSQTMGHDKMYWYQQDPGMELHLIHYSYGVNSTEKGDLSSESTVSRIRTEHFPLTLESARPSHTSQYLCASSEHLAGGNRAGELFFGEGSRLTVL.

The V call is TRBV27, the J call TRBJ2-6; D possibly corresponds to TRBD1 (5 bases). V lost 5 bases, J lost 0 bases, and 11 bases lay in between. The CDR3 totals 16 residues. The germline gives CDR1 MNHEY, CDR2 SMNVEV (reference sequence). Here the CDR3 DNA reads TGTGCCAGCAGTCCCAGGGCTATCTCTGGGGCCAACGTCCTGACTTTC. This codes for CASSPRAISGANVLTF.

The genes are TRBV5-5 and TRBJ1-1; TRBD1 matches 7 bases. Trimming took 3 bases from V and 8 from J; bases not matched to a gene: 4. Germline assignment: CDR1 SGHKS and CDR2 YYEKEE (reference sequence). This CDR3 spans 12 amino acids. The CDR3 region is CASSSSDREAFF. DNA of the CDR3: TGTGCCAGCAGCTCGTCGGACAGGGAAGCTTTCTTT.

The V gene is TRBV6-6, the J gene TRBJ2-1, with 7 bases identical to TRBD1. Germline-derived CDR1 and CDR2 are MNHNY and SVGAGI (reference sequence). The CDR3 totals 13 residues. Trimming took 4 bases from V and 5 from J; bases not matched to a gene: 2. In DNA form, the CDR3 reads TGTGCCAGCAGTTGGGGACAGAACAATGAGCAGTTCTTC. Protein: CASSWGQNNEQFF.

This clone was seen a handful of times. The chain uses TRBV28 and TRBJ1-5; D is ambiguous. This CDR3 has 12 residues. Trimming stripped 7 bases from V and 4 bases from J, with 8 bases between. Germline CDR1 MDHEN, CDR2 SYDVKM. The CDR3 DNA reads TGTGCCAGCAATTCGCAGAATCAGCCCCAGCATTTT. Translating gives CASNSQNQPQHF. The full variable domain, completed using reference TRBV28 and TRBJ1-5, is DVKVTQSSRYLVKRTGEKVFLECVQDMDHENMFWYRQDPGLGLRLIYFSYDVKMKEKGDIPEGYSVSREKKERFSLILESASTNQTSMYLCASNSQNQPQHFGDGTRLSIL.